A selection of T cell receptor beta chains follows, all from one sample in a study of technical replicates of blood from a handful of donors. The protocol was immunoSEQ multiplex PCR, while the TCRdb copy is restricted to in-frame clones and leaves out a portion. The data hold approximately 79,000 clones, with 95% observed a single time. The sample taken for sequencing was T cells isolated from PBMCs. These receptors all come from a human donor in good health. The CDR3 runs from the conserved cysteine through the conserved F or W. D genes are given only for firm matches. A row's size may be missing; if present it is once, few, many or a size class.

cdr3_aa: CASSQGYGQGGTEAFF
cdr3_nt: TGCGCCAGCAGCCAAGGTTATGGACAGGGAGGGACTGAAGCTTTCTTT
j_call: TRBJ1-1
clone_size: .
d_call: TRBD1
v_call: TRBV4-1

cdr3_aa: CASSKDGNTDTQYF
cdr3_nt: TGTGCCAGCAGTAAGGACGGGAACACAGATACGCAGTATTTT
j_call: TRBJ2-3
clone_size: .
d_call: .
v_call: TRBV25-1

cdr3_aa: CASSSITTSGRDYNEQFF
cdr3_nt: TGTGCCAGCAGCTCGATAACGACTAGCGGGAGGGACTACAATGAGCAGTTCTTC
j_call: TRBJ2-1
clone_size: .
d_call: TRBD2
v_call: TRBV7-2

cdr3_aa: CASVGNTEAFF
cdr3_nt: TGTGCCAGTGTCGGGAACACTGAAGCTTTCTTT
j_call: TRBJ1-1
clone_size: .
d_call: .
v_call: TRBV28

cdr3_aa: CASSGIRGPF
cdr3_nt: TGCGCCAGCAGCGGTATCCGCGGCCCCTTC
j_call: TRBJ2-4
clone_size: once
d_call: .
v_call: TRBV5-1

cdr3_aa: CASSLGDRVEKLFF
cdr3_nt: TGCGCCAGCAGCTTGGGGGACAGGGTTGAAAAACTGTTTTTT
j_call: TRBJ1-4
clone_size: .
d_call: TRBD1
v_call: TRBV5-1

cdr3_aa: CASSPRTLRNTIYF
cdr3_nt: TGTGCCAGTAGTCCCCGGACACTCCGGAACACCATATATTTT
j_call: TRBJ1-3
clone_size: .
d_call: .
v_call: TRBV19

cdr3_aa: CASSLRRGTEAFF
cdr3_nt: TGTGCCAGCAGCTTGAGGAGGGGAACTGAAGCTTTCTTT
j_call: TRBJ1-1
clone_size: .
d_call: .
v_call: TRBV5-4

cdr3_aa: CASSRGGSSYNEQFF
cdr3_nt: TGCGCCAGCAGCCGCGGGGGCAGCTCCTACAATGAGCAGTTCTTC
j_call: TRBJ2-1
clone_size: .
d_call: .
v_call: TRBV5-1

cdr3_aa: CAWSAGVAGNTIYF
cdr3_nt: TGTGCCTGGAGTGCGGGGGTTGCGGGAAACACCATATATTTT
j_call: TRBJ1-3
clone_size: .
d_call: .
v_call: TRBV30

cdr3_aa: CASRITSGGPYEQFF
cdr3_nt: TGTGCCAGCCGCATAACTAGCGGGGGGCCCTATGAGCAGTTCTTC
j_call: TRBJ2-1
clone_size: .
d_call: TRBD2
v_call: TRBV18

cdr3_aa: CASSLERAGLYNEQFF
cdr3_nt: TGTGCCAGCAGCTTAGAACGTGCTGGACTCTACAATGAGCAGTTCTTC
j_call: TRBJ2-1
clone_size: .
d_call: .
v_call: TRBV11-2

cdr3_aa: CASSVSATETQYF
cdr3_nt: TGTGCCAGCAGCGTGAGCGCGACGGAGACCCAGTACTTC
j_call: TRBJ2-5
clone_size: .
d_call: .
v_call: TRBV5-4

cdr3_aa: CASSQDWGGGFYGYTF
cdr3_nt: TGTGCCAGCAGCCAAGATTGGGGGGGCGGCTTCTATGGCTACACCTTC
j_call: TRBJ1-2
clone_size: .
d_call: .
v_call: TRBV4-2

cdr3_aa: CASSLGTGSLYSNQPQHF
cdr3_nt: TGTGCCAGCAGTCTGGGGACAGGTTCTCTTTATAGCAATCAGCCCCAGCATTTT
j_call: TRBJ1-5
clone_size: .
d_call: TRBD1
v_call: TRBV2

cdr3_aa: CASSTGQLGTIYF
cdr3_nt: TGTGCCAGCAGTACTGGACAGCTTGGCACCATATATTTT
j_call: TRBJ1-3
clone_size: .
d_call: .
v_call: TRBV6-5

cdr3_aa: CASRGLAGRYEQYF
cdr3_nt: TGTGCCAGCAGGGGGCTAGCGGGAAGGTACGAGCAGTACTTC
j_call: TRBJ2-7
clone_size: .
d_call: TRBD2
v_call: TRBV11-2

cdr3_aa: CASRDRTTHEQYF
cdr3_nt: TGTGCCTCCCGGGACAGGACCACCCACGAGCAGTACTTC
j_call: TRBJ2-7
clone_size: .
d_call: TRBD1
v_call: TRBV28

cdr3_aa: CASSLSGTGNTEAFF
cdr3_nt: TGTGCCAGTAGCCTCTCCGGGACAGGTAACACTGAAGCTTTCTTT
j_call: TRBJ1-1
clone_size: .
d_call: TRBD1
v_call: TRBV19

cdr3_aa: CASSARWDRGGNEQFF
cdr3_nt: TGTGCCAGCAGTGCTCGCTGGGACAGGGGAGGAAATGAGCAGTTCTTC
j_call: TRBJ2-1
clone_size: .
d_call: TRBD1
v_call: TRBV6-1

cdr3_aa: CASSETGGANVLTF
cdr3_nt: TGTGCCAGCAGCGAGACAGGGGGGGCCAACGTCCTGACTTTC
j_call: TRBJ2-6
clone_size: .
d_call: TRBD1
v_call: TRBV28

cdr3_aa: CASSPQQGAYGSGNTIYF
cdr3_nt: TGTGCCAGCTCACCCCAGCAGGGGGCTTACGGCTCTGGAAACACCATATATTTT
j_call: TRBJ1-3
clone_size: .
d_call: TRBD1
v_call: TRBV18

cdr3_aa: CASSYSWGQGYEQYF
cdr3_nt: TGTGCCAGCAGTTACTCTTGGGGACAGGGGTACGAGCAGTACTTC
j_call: TRBJ2-7
clone_size: medium-sized
d_call: TRBD1
v_call: TRBV6-5

cdr3_aa: CSVGQGQETQYF
cdr3_nt: TGCAGCGTTGGACAGGGACAAGAGACCCAGTACTTC
j_call: TRBJ2-5
clone_size: .
d_call: TRBD1
v_call: TRBV29-1

cdr3_aa: CASSLSRGGEAFF
cdr3_nt: TGTGCCAGCAGCCTATCCCGCGGAGGTGAAGCTTTCTTT
j_call: TRBJ1-1
clone_size: once
d_call: .
v_call: TRBV14

cdr3_aa: CASSQGTSGFTYEQYF
cdr3_nt: TGCGCCAGCAGCCAGGGGACTAGCGGGTTTACCTACGAGCAGTACTTC
j_call: TRBJ2-7
clone_size: .
d_call: TRBD2
v_call: TRBV4-1

cdr3_aa: CASSFSGREADTQYF
cdr3_nt: TGTGCCAGCAGCTTTAGCGGGAGGGAAGCAGATACGCAGTATTTT
j_call: TRBJ2-3
clone_size: .
d_call: TRBD2
v_call: TRBV11-2

cdr3_aa: CAISPTGATEAFF
cdr3_nt: TGTGCCATCAGCCCAACAGGAGCAACTGAAGCTTTCTTT
j_call: TRBJ1-1
clone_size: .
d_call: .
v_call: TRBV10-3

cdr3_aa: CAWQRTSGGSDTQYF
cdr3_nt: TGTGCCTGGCAAAGGACTAGCGGGGGTTCAGATACGCAGTATTTT
j_call: TRBJ2-3
clone_size: once
d_call: TRBD2
v_call: TRBV30

cdr3_aa: CASSPGQGPYNSPLHF
cdr3_nt: TGTGCCAGCAGCCCCGGACAGGGTCCCTATAATTCACCCCTCCACTTT
j_call: TRBJ1-6
clone_size: .
d_call: TRBD1
v_call: TRBV7-2

cdr3_aa: CASSEAPGGRGYF
cdr3_nt: TGTGCCAGCAGTGAAGCGCCGGGGGGGAGGGGGTACTTC
j_call: TRBJ2-4
clone_size: .
d_call: TRBD2
v_call: TRBV2

cdr3_aa: CASSSIQETQYF
cdr3_nt: TGTGCCAGTAGTAGTATCCAAGAGACCCAGTACTTC
j_call: TRBJ2-5
clone_size: .
d_call: .
v_call: TRBV19

cdr3_aa: CASSEGLAGVDEQYF
cdr3_nt: TGCGCCAGCAGCGAGGGACTAGCGGGAGTGGACGAGCAGTACTTC
j_call: TRBJ2-7
clone_size: .
d_call: TRBD2
v_call: TRBV5-1

cdr3_aa: CASSYSTGIGANVLTF
cdr3_nt: TGTGCCAGCAGTTACTCGACAGGGATCGGGGCCAACGTCCTGACTTTC
j_call: TRBJ2-6
clone_size: .
d_call: TRBD1
v_call: TRBV6-6

cdr3_aa: CASSTDGRDSGANVLTF
cdr3_nt: TGTGCCAGCAGCACAGATGGACGGGACTCTGGGGCCAACGTCCTGACTTTC
j_call: TRBJ2-6
clone_size: .
d_call: .
v_call: TRBV11-3

cdr3_aa: CASSPTVGEQYF
cdr3_nt: TGTGCCAGCAGCCCGACTGTAGGCGAGCAGTACTTC
j_call: TRBJ2-7
clone_size: .
d_call: .
v_call: TRBV5-6

cdr3_aa: CASSLGGAPNVLTF
cdr3_nt: TGTGCCAGCAGCTTAGGGGGGGCACCCAACGTCCTGACTTTC
j_call: TRBJ2-6
clone_size: .
d_call: .
v_call: TRBV5-5

cdr3_aa: CANGGLAGDGDTQYF
cdr3_nt: TGTGCCAACGGGGGACTAGCGGGAGATGGAGATACGCAGTATTTT
j_call: TRBJ2-3
clone_size: .
d_call: TRBD2
v_call: TRBV2

cdr3_aa: CASRESGTREQFF
cdr3_nt: TGTGCCAGCAGAGAAAGCGGGACTCGGGAGCAGTTCTTC
j_call: TRBJ2-1
clone_size: .
d_call: TRBD2
v_call: TRBV19

cdr3_aa: CASSSRGGPNEKLFF
cdr3_nt: TGCGCCAGCAGCTCCCGTGGAGGGCCTAATGAAAAACTGTTTTTT
j_call: TRBJ1-4
clone_size: .
d_call: .
v_call: TRBV5-1

cdr3_aa: CASSPPAGGGTDTQYF
cdr3_nt: TGTGCCAGCTCACCACCGGCGGGGGGGGGCACAGATACGCAGTATTTT
j_call: TRBJ2-3
clone_size: .
d_call: TRBD2
v_call: TRBV18

cdr3_aa: CASSGQGLLTSGYEQYF
cdr3_nt: TGTGCCAGCTCGGGACAGGGTTTGTTGACTAGCGGTTACGAGCAGTACTTC
j_call: TRBJ2-7
clone_size: .
d_call: .
v_call: TRBV11-1

cdr3_aa: CASNRGKNTEAFF
cdr3_nt: TGTGCCAGCAACCGGGGGAAGAACACTGAAGCTTTCTTT
j_call: TRBJ1-1
clone_size: .
d_call: .
v_call: TRBV6-5

cdr3_aa: CASRAGTERNEQYF
cdr3_nt: TGTGCCAGCAGAGCCGGGACAGAGAGAAACGAGCAGTACTTC
j_call: TRBJ2-7
clone_size: once
d_call: TRBD1
v_call: TRBV6-1

cdr3_aa: CAWSFNTEAFF
cdr3_nt: TGTGCCTGGAGCTTTAACACGGAAGCTTTCTTT
j_call: TRBJ1-1
clone_size: .
d_call: .
v_call: TRBV30

cdr3_aa: CASSQPGVDTEAFF
cdr3_nt: TGTGCCAGCAGCCAACCAGGGGTGGATACTGAAGCTTTCTTT
j_call: TRBJ1-1
clone_size: .
d_call: .
v_call: TRBV4-2

cdr3_aa: CASNPTGMRGYSTYNEQFF
cdr3_nt: TGTGCCAGCAATCCAACCGGGATGCGGGGCTACTCGACCTACAATGAGCAGTTCTTC
j_call: TRBJ2-1
clone_size: .
d_call: .
v_call: TRBV27

cdr3_aa: CASSPAQGSYEQYF
cdr3_nt: TGTGCCAGCAGCCCCGCACAGGGATCCTACGAGCAGTACTTC
j_call: TRBJ2-7
clone_size: .
d_call: .
v_call: TRBV5-5

cdr3_aa: CASSSQGSNQPQHF
cdr3_nt: TGTGCCAGCAGCTCTCAGGGGAGCAATCAGCCCCAGCATTTT
j_call: TRBJ1-5
clone_size: .
d_call: .
v_call: TRBV5-5

cdr3_aa: CASSTAGQGSNQPQHF
cdr3_nt: TGTGCCAGCAGCACGGCGGGACAGGGGTCGAATCAGCCCCAGCATTTT
j_call: TRBJ1-5
clone_size: few
d_call: TRBD1
v_call: TRBV5-6

cdr3_aa: CASSSGGGTDTQYF
cdr3_nt: TGTGCCAGCAGCTCCGGGGGGGGCACAGATACGCAGTATTTT
j_call: TRBJ2-3
clone_size: .
d_call: TRBD2
v_call: TRBV7-9

cdr3_aa: CASSVAPLAGGIDTQYF
cdr3_nt: TGTGCCAGCAGCGTAGCCCCTCTAGCGGGGGGTATAGATACGCAGTATTTT
j_call: TRBJ2-3
clone_size: .
d_call: TRBD2
v_call: TRBV9

cdr3_aa: CASKSTQVNPETQYF
cdr3_nt: TGTGCCAGCAAGTCTACCCAGGTCAACCCAGAGACCCAGTACTTC
j_call: TRBJ2-5
clone_size: .
d_call: .
v_call: TRBV7-9

cdr3_aa: CATSDRANYGYTF
cdr3_nt: TGTGCCACCAGCGACAGAGCTAACTATGGCTACACCTTC
j_call: TRBJ1-2
clone_size: .
d_call: .
v_call: TRBV15

cdr3_aa: CASSHESAGVYEQYF
cdr3_nt: TGTGCCAGCAGCCACGAGTCTGCAGGGGTCTACGAGCAGTACTTC
j_call: TRBJ2-7
clone_size: .
d_call: .
v_call: TRBV4-2

cdr3_aa: CASSAGGLLQETQYF
cdr3_nt: TGTGCCAGCAGCGCCGGCGGGCTACTACAAGAGACCCAGTACTTC
j_call: TRBJ2-5
clone_size: .
d_call: .
v_call: TRBV9

cdr3_aa: CASSTSDTQYF
cdr3_nt: TGTGCCAGCAGTACTTCAGATACGCAGTATTTT
j_call: TRBJ2-3
clone_size: .
d_call: .
v_call: TRBV2

cdr3_aa: CSVEGQGSPYEQYF
cdr3_nt: TGCAGCGTTGAAGGGCAGGGAAGTCCCTACGAGCAGTACTTC
j_call: TRBJ2-7
clone_size: .
d_call: .
v_call: TRBV29-1

cdr3_aa: CASRMSAGGYGYTF
cdr3_nt: TGTGCCAGCAGAATGTCGGCGGGAGGATATGGCTACACCTTC
j_call: TRBJ1-2
clone_size: .
d_call: .
v_call: TRBV2